This TCR beta chain was documented in a study of T cells after yellow fever vaccination (dated by TCRdb to between 2018 and 2021). In terms of the full investigation: The SMART-Seq v4 Ultra Low Input RNA kit was used to prepare libraries from fractions with low cell numbers. Two healthy male donors made up the cohort, one aged 18 to 29 years and the other aged 30 to 40 years. Blood was drawn at multiple timepoints before and after primary and secondary immunization, with bulk PBMC replicates and cell subsets isolated. To track T-cell clones before and after primary and booster YFV17D yellow fever vaccination, bulk TCR alpha and beta repertoires were sequenced longitudinally. What the authors observed across the whole study: Because abundant contaminating clonotypes from the bulk population could be contained in FACS-sorted repertoires, computational filtering was required. The study included only a couple of donors, which limits how far the findings can be generalized. Most clones expanded after primary vaccination were re-detected after the booster (around 96% of CD4 and approximately 85% of CD8), suggesting broad memory maintenance. The secondary T-cell response was found to be weaker but faster than the primary response, with a peak reached on day 5 rather than on day 15. A small fraction of clonotypes appeared in both the CD4 and CD8 compartments, likely as a result of convergent recombination.

TCRdb records Illumina NovaSeq 6000 as the sequencer. Synthesis of TCR cDNA relied on 5'RACE template switching, a step that introduced a universal primer site along with unique molecular identifiers. Priming of cDNA synthesis was performed from both the TCR alpha and TCR beta constant segments. Two PCR steps were used to amplify libraries, with sample barcodes and sequencing adapters being added in the second step. Sequencing of libraries was done on Illumina HiSeq 2500 (2x100 bp) or NovaSeq (2x150 bp). The authors processed their data as follows. Demultiplexing of reads and collapsing into UMI consensus sequences were performed with MIGEC, and V(D)J alignment was carried out with MiXCR. Vaccine-responding clonotypes were defined with edgeR using replicate PBMC samples, requiring FDR below 0.01 and a log2 fold change above 5 up to day 15. CD4 or CD8 identity was assigned to each bulk clonotype according to whether the clonotype was present at higher abundance in the sequenced CD4 repertoire or the sequenced CD8 repertoire. TCRdb trimmed public reads at Q25 via fastp, called clones via MiXCR and kept in-frame beta chains. All rows with the same CDR3 protein become a single entry with the most common DNA and genes. The V and J calls come from TCRdb's annotation, not from the publication. The sample data list 250,000 to 350,000 distinct CDR3 sequences, and approximately 10% of these were observed just once. Jointly, the top ten make up about 3.7% of the sample.

What this sample's treatment or condition label stands for: live attenuated yellow fever vaccine strain. PBMCs were isolated from peripheral blood using a standard Ficoll-Paque protocol. CD4 and CD8 T-cell fractions were isolated with Dynabeads CD4 and CD8 positive selection kits. TriZol was used to extract RNA from bulk PBMCs, CD4 and CD8 fractions, and dextramer-positive and dextramer-negative fractions. From its cysteine to its phenylalanine, the CDR3 spans 14 amino acids. Just the 42-base CDR3 DNA is kept, in frame starting at base 1. CDR1 SGHRS and CDR2 YFSETQ were looked up in the germline V gene. A distance of 12 bases separates the germline ends of V and J, which lose 4 bases and 3 bases respectively. On this clonotype itself: No antigen is known for it. The input lacks base qualities; no much larger clone sits a single base away.

The chain was built from TRBV5-1 and TRBJ2-3; the D gene assignment is perhaps TRBD1 or TRBD2, with each matching 5 bases. This TCR was recovered from a man aged 18 to 35 who received the YFV17D yellow fever vaccine. The material was CD4+ T cells sorted from PBMCs, obtained 5 days after the yellow fever booster vaccination. The CDR3 has the sequence CASSRGTQTDTQYF. In nucleotide form, the sequence is TGCGCCAGCAGCCGGGGCACTCAAACAGATACGCAGTATTTT. When the CDR3 is completed using the reference TRBV5-1 and TRBJ2-3 genes on either side, the full variable domain is KAGVTQTPRYLIKTRGQQVTLSCSPISGHRSVSWYQQTPGQGLQFLFEYFSETQRNKGNFPGRFSGRQFSNSRSEMNVSTLELGDSALYLCASSRGTQTDTQYFGPGTRLTVL.